This passage covers 16 T cell receptor beta chains from one sample sequenced in a study of identical twins. TCRdb analysed the 5' RACE reads with MiXCR anew, one entry per CDR3 protein. There are roughly 540,000 distinct CDR3 sequences in the sample; around 20% occur only once, and approximately 0.95% lies in the top ten. The same specimen was also included in a second study, on T cells expressing NK-cell markers.

What was sequenced was CD4+ T cells sorted from blood. These receptors originate from a woman aged 18 to 35 in good health.

Only one count was recorded for this clonotype. A read error may be the cause here, since a much bigger clone is one base away. CDR3 nucleotide sequence: TGTGCCAGCAGGTTCTACTACGAGCAGTACTTC. This gives the protein CASRFYYEQYF. The rearrangement uses TRBV7-2 and TRBJ2-7; no firm D call. Trimming left V 6 bases short and J 3 bases short, with 6 bases between. Germline CDR1 reads SGHTA; CDR2 reads FQGNSA. The CDR3 extends over 11 amino acids.

This clonotype occurred a few times. The rearrangement joins TRBV30 to TRBJ2-1, with TRBD2 identical over 16 bases. Germline CDR1 is GTSNPN and CDR2 is SVGIG (reference sequence). The ends lost 7 bases at V and 4 bases at J; junction bases unmatched: 4. The CDR3 runs 15 residues. CDR3 sequence (DNA): TGTGCCTCCGGGGGACTAGCGGGAGGGTACAATGAGCAGTTCTTC. Encoded protein: CASGGLAGGYNEQFF.

This chain connects TRBV2 to TRBJ2-6; D unclear. V was pared by 7 bases and J by 2 bases, with 6 bases between. Germline V gene sequence: CDR1 SNHLY, CDR2 FYNNEI. CDR3 length: 13 residues. CDR3 nucleotide sequence: TGTGCCAGCACCGCAACTGGGGCCAACGTCCTGACTTTC. This codes for CASTATGANVLTF.

The table lists this clonotype with a few counts. The J gene is TRBJ2-7, the V gene TRBV20-1; 7 bases line up with TRBD1. Losses at the gene ends were 6 bases for V and 4 bases for J; bases not matched to a gene: 6. This CDR3 comprises 12 residues. CDR1 and CDR2 (germline): DFQATT, SNEGSKA (reference sequence). This CDR3 reads CSARQGEYEQYF. CDR3 nucleotide sequence: TGCAGTGCCCGACAGGGAGAGTACGAGCAGTACTTC.

This clonotype has ten or more counts. The V call is TRBV29-1, the J call TRBJ2-5, with TRBD1 as a possible D gene (7 bases). V was trimmed by 8 bases and J by 6 bases, leaving 28 bases between them. The CDR3 runs to 16 residues. The germline V gene has CDR1 SQVTM and CDR2 ANQGSEA. DNA for the CDR3: TGCAGCACCCGACCGACAGGGAGGCAGTCCCCCCAGACCCAGTACTTC. As protein: CSTRPTGRQSPQTQYF.

This clonotype has ten or more counts. CDR3 sequence reads: CASSQDTSSTDTQYF. In nucleotides, the CDR3 is TGTGCCAGCAGCCAAGATACTAGTAGCACAGATACGCAGTATTTT. The chain carries TRBV4-2 and TRBJ2-3; tentatively, D is TRBD2 (5 bases). Germline V CDR1 and CDR2: LGHNA, YNFKEQ. The CDR3 is 15 residues long. Trimming pared 0 bases from V and 0 bases from J, leaving 7 bases between.

This clonotype turned up a few times. The CDR3 sequence: CSVRPSGSGYNEQFF. The CDR3 region has the DNA TGCAGCGTCCGACCTAGCGGGAGTGGGTACAATGAGCAGTTCTTC. The chain is built from TRBV29-1 and TRBJ2-1, with TRBD2 matching over 10 bases. CDR3 size: 15 residues. The junction had 9 bases not matched to a gene; V was cut back by 6 bases and J by 4 bases. Germline V CDR1 and CDR2: SQVTM, ANQGSEA.

Only a few counts were recorded for this clonotype. The chain uses TRBV12-3 or TRBV12-4 and TRBJ2-7; D might be TRBD2 (6 bases). V dropped 6 bases and J dropped 3 bases, with 15 bases sitting between them. The CDR3 extends over 14 amino acids. The CDR3: CASSRGLGGYEQYF. The CDR3 coding sequence is TGTGCCAGCAGCCGGGGGTTAGGAGGCTACGAGCAGTACTTC.

Only a few counts were recorded for this clonotype. The V call is TRBV10-3, the J call TRBJ2-1, with 13 bases aligning to TRBD2. From germline, CDR1 is ENHRY and CDR2 SYGVKD. V trimming: 11 bases; J trimming: 6 bases; junction bases outside the gene matches: 13. The CDR3 has 16 amino acids. This chain's CDR3 is CAASFSGTSGTNEQFF. The DNA for the CDR3 is TGTGCCGCCAGCTTCTCCGGGACTAGCGGGACCAATGAGCAGTTCTTC.

This clonotype was seen a few times. V gene TRBV6-6 combines with J gene TRBJ2-1; no firm D call. Trimming removed 5 bases at V and 9 bases at J, with 11 bases between. Germline loops: CDR1 MNHNY, CDR2 SVGAGI (reference sequence). The CDR3 spans 12 residues. The CDR3: CASSDNRGEQFF. Written as DNA, the CDR3 is TGTGCCAGCAGTGACAACAGAGGTGAGCAGTTCTTC.

This clonotype was recorded only once. This chain uses TRBV5-1 with TRBJ2-2; no definite D call. V was pared by 5 bases and J by 1 base, with 12 bases between. CDR3 length: 15 residues. Germline V CDR1 and CDR2: SGHRS, YFSETQ. The CDR3 sequence: CASSSQSRNTGELFF. As DNA, the CDR3 is TGCGCCAGCAGTTCCCAGTCGAGGAACACCGGGGAGCTGTTTTTT.

This clonotype showed up just a few times. This sequence joins TRBV7-3 and TRBJ2-3, with D tentatively TRBD1 (5 bases). Trimming removed 5 bases at V and 0 bases at J, with 15 bases between. CDR3 length equals 16 residues. Germline V gives CDR1 SGHTA, CDR2 FQGTGA. The CDR3 coding sequence is TGTGCCAGCAGCCCGTGGGGCCGTACTAGCACAGATACGCAGTATTTT. The encoded protein is CASSPWGRTSTDTQYF.

The table lists this clonotype with a few counts. The gene calls are TRBV11-1 and TRBJ2-1; 8 bases are a match to TRBD2. CDR3 length: 21 residues. Germline CDR1 and CDR2: SGHAT and FQDESV (reference sequence). The ends lost 5 bases at V and 0 bases at J; junction bases unmatched: 21. For the CDR3, the DNA is TGTGCCAGCAGCCAACCCCTCGGGACTAGGTCTGTTTTTAGCTCCTACAATGAGCAGTTCTTC. Translating gives CASSQPLGTRSVFSSYNEQFF.

This clonotype was seen a handful of times. CDR3 nucleotides: TGTGCCAGCAGCCAAGTGGAAGGCACTGAAGCTTTCTTT. This encodes CASSQVEGTEAFF. V is TRBV3-1 and J is TRBJ1-1, with unresolved D. The germline CDR1 and CDR2 sequences are LGHDT and YNNKEL (reference sequence). The CDR3 consists of 13 residues. V lost 1 base to trimming and J lost 4 bases, with 7 bases between them.

The rearrangement uses TRBV5-4 and TRBJ2-5; 8 bases agree with TRBD1. V shed 6 bases, J shed 1 base, and the junction held 8 bases outside the gene matches. Germline CDR1 is SGHNT and CDR2 is YYREEE (reference sequence). CDR3 length: 15 amino acids. The CDR3 DNA reads TGTGCCAGCACGCGCGGCGGACAGGGCCAAGAGACCCAGTACTTC. The encoded protein is CASTRGGQGQETQYF.

The rearrangement uses TRBV7-6 and TRBJ2-3; TRBD2 matches at 9 bases. This CDR3 region has 17 residues. The trim removed 2 bases at V and 7 bases at J, leaving 13 bases unmatched. CDR1 and CDR2 (germline): SGHVS, FNYEAQ. The chain's CDR3 is CASSLPYSGSGSHTQYF. CDR3 bases: TGTGCCAGCAGCTTACCGTATAGCGGGAGCGGGAGTCATACGCAGTATTTT.